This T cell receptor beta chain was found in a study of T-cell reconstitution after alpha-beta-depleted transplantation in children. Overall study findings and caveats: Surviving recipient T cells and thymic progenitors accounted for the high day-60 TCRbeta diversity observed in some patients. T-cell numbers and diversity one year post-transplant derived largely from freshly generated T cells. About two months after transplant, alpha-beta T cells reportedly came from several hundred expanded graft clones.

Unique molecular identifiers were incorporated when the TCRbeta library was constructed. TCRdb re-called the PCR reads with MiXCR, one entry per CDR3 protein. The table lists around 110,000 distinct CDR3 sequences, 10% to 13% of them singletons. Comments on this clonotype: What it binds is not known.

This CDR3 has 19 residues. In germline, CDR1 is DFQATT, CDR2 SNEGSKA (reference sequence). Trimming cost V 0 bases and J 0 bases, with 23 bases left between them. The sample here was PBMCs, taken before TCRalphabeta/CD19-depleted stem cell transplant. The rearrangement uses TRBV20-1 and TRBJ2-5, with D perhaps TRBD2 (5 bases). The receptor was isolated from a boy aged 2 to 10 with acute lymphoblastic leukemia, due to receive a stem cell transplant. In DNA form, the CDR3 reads TGCAGTGCTAGAGATACCATGACTACCCTCTTCAGAGACCAAGAGACCCAGTACTTC. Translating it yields CSARDTMTTLFRDQETQYF.